The clone carrying this T cell receptor beta chain was counted between two and nine times. Its matching antigen is unknown. Trimming cost V 3 bases and J 5 bases; bases outside gene matches: 9. This CDR3 contains 16 residues. CDR1 and CDR2 from the germline V gene are SEHNR and FQNEAQ (reference sequence). The data stem from a study of CD8 T cells in ankylosing spondylitis. Study results and limitations: Earlier reports found some motif variants in synovial fluid and blood in reactive arthritis. Reportedly, matched ankylosing spondylitis synovial fluid was significantly enriched for disease-linked clones. Disease-linked clones, CD8+, were relatively rare in peripheral blood. A TCR beta motif of fewer than ten highly homologous variants seemed to mark ankylosing spondylitis blood.

As the method for making TCR beta libraries, quantitative 5'-RACE with molecular barcodes was used. TCRdb recomputed calls from the 5' RACE reads with MiXCR, one row per CDR3 protein. The sample lists over 200,000 distinct CDR3 sequences, around 18% occurring once. This chain joins TRBV7-9 and TRBJ2-4; the match to TRBD2 covers 8 bases. Sequenced sample: blood, either unsorted or a sorted T cell fraction (not recorded which). The TCR sequence derives from a male donor with ankylosing spondylitis. CDR3: CASSLTYSGMQNIQYF. In nucleotides, the CDR3 is TGTGCCAGCAGCTTGACGTATAGCGGGATGCAAAACATTCAGTACTTC.